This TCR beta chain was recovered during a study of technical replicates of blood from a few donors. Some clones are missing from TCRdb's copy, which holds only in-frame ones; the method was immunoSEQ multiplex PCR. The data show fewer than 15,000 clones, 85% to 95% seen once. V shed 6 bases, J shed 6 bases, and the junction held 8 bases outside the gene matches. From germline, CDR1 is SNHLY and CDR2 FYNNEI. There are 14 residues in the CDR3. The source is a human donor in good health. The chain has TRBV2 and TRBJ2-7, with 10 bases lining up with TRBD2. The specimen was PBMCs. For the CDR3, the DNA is TGTGCCAGCAGCAGCCTAGCGGGAGATATCGAGCAGTACTTC. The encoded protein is CASSSLAGDIEQYF.